This entry is about one T cell receptor beta chain. As yet, its antigen is unknown. Researchers ran the PCR with 60 Vbeta and 13 Jbeta primers. In the authors' methods: In a later analysis, some 10 million of around 75 million unique beta chains occurred in at least two donors. TCRdb's table, derived via immunoSEQ multiplex PCR, lists solely in-frame clones and lacks some. The V and J calls and clone size come from that table; D and trimming were worked out from the DNA. The sample yields some 130,000 clones, 80% seen once. Trimming cost V 6 bases and J 5 bases, with 13 bases left between them. CDR1 and CDR2 (germline): SGHTA, FQGNSA. CDR3 size: 13 residues. These data are taken from a study of cytomegalovirus exposure and HLA in healthy donors. Notes on the study in general: In an earlier analysis, in approximately 570 donors, most V segments appeared productive either ~87% or ~30% of the time. TCR beta chain V- and J-gene trimming was linked, in a later analysis, to a missense variant in DCLRE1C.

This TCR was sampled from a man aged 30-40 years in good health and CMV-seronegative. The chain has TRBV7-2 and TRBJ1-1, with a tentative D call TRBD1 (6 bases). Sequenced sample: PBMCs. Here the CDR3 reads CASRTRGFTEAFF. The DNA of the CDR3 is TGTGCCAGCAGGACCAGGGGTTTTACTGAAGCTTTCTTT.